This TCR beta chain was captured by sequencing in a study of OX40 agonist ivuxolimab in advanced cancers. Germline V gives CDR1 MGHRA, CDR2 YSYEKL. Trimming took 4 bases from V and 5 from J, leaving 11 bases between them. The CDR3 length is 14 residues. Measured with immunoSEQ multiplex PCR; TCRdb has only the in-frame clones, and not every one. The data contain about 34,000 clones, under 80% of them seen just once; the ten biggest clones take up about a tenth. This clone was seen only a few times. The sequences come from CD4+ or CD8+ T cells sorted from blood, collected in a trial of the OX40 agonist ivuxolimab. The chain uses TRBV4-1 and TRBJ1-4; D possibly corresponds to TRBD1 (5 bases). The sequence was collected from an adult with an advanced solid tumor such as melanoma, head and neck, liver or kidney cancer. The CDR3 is CASSPGTGNEKLFF. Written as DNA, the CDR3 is TGCGCCAGCAGCCCCGGGACGGGAAATGAAAAACTGTTTTTT.